This T cell receptor beta chain stems from a study of PD-L1 blockade in urothelial cancer. For the study at large: Once treatment had started, blood was analyzed at 3 weeks (second dose) and again at 6 weeks. General study findings and limits: Lower than median blood TCR clonality before treatment predicted better survival.

About this clone: Its antigen is unidentified.

Germline assignment: CDR1 LGHNT and CDR2 FRNRAP. The CDR3 has 15 amino acids. V was pared by 6 bases and J by 2 bases, with 5 bases of the junction left unmatched. Each PCR had synthetic TCR analog templates added to it as a spike-in. Sequencing was performed with immunoSEQ multiplex PCR; in TCRdb, only in-frame clones are kept and a portion is missing. The table records approximately 100,000 clones, about 90% of them present only once. This TCR came from a woman aged 80 or older with urothelial cancer. Specimen: PBMCs, collected around atezolizumab (anti-PD-L1) treatment. The J gene is TRBJ2-2, the V gene TRBV12-5, with 8 nucleotides matching TRBD1. The CDR3 loop is CASGPGTGNTGELFF. The DNA of the CDR3 is TGTGCTAGTGGACCCGGGACAGGCAACACCGGGGAGCTGTTTTTT.